This T cell receptor (beta chain) was captured by sequencing in a study of vaccination and CD4 T cells after COVID-19. In the study overall: Day 14 and days 161 to 241 post-vaccination were the time points at which a few convalescent patients were sampled.

A remark on this clonotype: Its target is not known.

Overall study findings and caveats: Spike mono-reactivity was the property of 304 of 307 vaccine-specific clones in convalescent patients.

Time point defined: late sampling 161 to 241 days after vaccination in a few convalescent patients. Using its own MiXCR run on the PCR reads, TCRdb lists one record per CDR3 protein. The table has about 31,000 distinct CDR3 sequences, about 47% seen once. The receptor comes from a human donor who had recovered from COVID-19. The source was CD4+ T cells from blood, collected about 7 months after SARS-CoV-2 vaccination.

CDR3 amino acids: CASSQRARQDLNSPLHF. The CDR3, as DNA: TGCGCCAGCAGCCAACGGGCGCGACAGGACCTGAATTCACCCCTCCACTTT. The V gene is TRBV4-1, the J gene TRBJ1-6; tentative D call: TRBD1 (6 bases). Germline V gene data show CDR1 as MGHRA and CDR2 as YSYEKL. The CDR3 spans 17 residues. V was shortened by 2 bases and J by 7 bases, with 18 bases between the two germline ends.